The entry below gives a single TCR beta chain sequence along with its context. Its antigen target is currently unknown. Base qualities are not at hand, and no much larger clone is one base apart. Trimming takes 6 bases from V and 9 bases from J, and the germline ends sit 14 bases apart. The CDR3 starts with the cysteine, ends with the phenylalanine, and has 12 residues. This entry keeps only the CDR3 DNA: 36 bases, framed from base 1. The germline V gene provides CDR1 SGHTA and CDR2 FQGNSA. The data were obtained in a study of technical replicates of blood from a handful of donors listed by TCRdb under 2017. The library was made by the immunoSEQ multiplex PCR assay. TCRdb took over this immuneACCESS table, retaining in-frame rearrangements with V and J assigned. Such tables are incomplete; in checked studies, under half of the missing clones stem from an unresolved V gene, and the remainder is unexplained. This sample holds roughly 50,000 clones; over 90% were observed only once. The ten largest make up about 3% of the sample.

The sequence derives from a human donor in good health. Some clones in this sample may be carry-over from other donors' samples. The chain was built from TRBV7-2 and TRBJ2-5; the D gene cannot be named for sure. Material: PBMCs. The nucleotides read TGTGCCAGCAGTCCCAACGTCCGGGCCCAGTACTTC. It encodes CASSPNVRAQYF. Reference TRBV7-2 and TRBJ2-5 genes cover what lies past the CDR3, so the full variable domain is GAGVSQSPSNKVTEKGKDVELRCDPISGHTALYWYRQSLGQGLEFLIYFQGNSAPDKSGLPSDRFSAERTGGSVSTLTIQRTQQEDSAVYLCASSPNVRAQYFGPGTRLLVL.